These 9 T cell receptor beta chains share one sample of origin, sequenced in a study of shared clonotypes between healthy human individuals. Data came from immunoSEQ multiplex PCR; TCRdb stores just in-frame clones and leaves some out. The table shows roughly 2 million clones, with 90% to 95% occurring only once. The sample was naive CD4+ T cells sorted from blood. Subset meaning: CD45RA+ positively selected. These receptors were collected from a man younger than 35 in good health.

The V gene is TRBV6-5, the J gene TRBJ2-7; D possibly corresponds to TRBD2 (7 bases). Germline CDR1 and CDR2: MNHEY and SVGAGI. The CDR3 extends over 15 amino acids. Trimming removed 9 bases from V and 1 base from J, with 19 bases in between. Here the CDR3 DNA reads TGTGCCAGTCAGACTAGGGGGGGAGGGTCCTACGAGCAGTACTTC. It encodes CASQTRGGGSYEQYF.

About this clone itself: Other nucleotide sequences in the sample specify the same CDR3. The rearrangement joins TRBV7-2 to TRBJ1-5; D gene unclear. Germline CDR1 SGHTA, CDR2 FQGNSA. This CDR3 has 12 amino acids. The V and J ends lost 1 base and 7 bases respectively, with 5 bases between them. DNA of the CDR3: TGTGCCAGCAGCTTAGATTTACAGCCCCAGCATTTT. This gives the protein CASSLDLQPQHF.

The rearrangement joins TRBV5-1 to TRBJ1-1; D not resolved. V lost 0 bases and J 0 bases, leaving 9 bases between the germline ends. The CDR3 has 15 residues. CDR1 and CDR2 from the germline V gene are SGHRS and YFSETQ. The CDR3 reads CASSLVGRLNTEAFF. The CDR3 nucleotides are TGCGCCAGCAGCTTGGTCGGCAGGTTGAACACTGAAGCTTTCTTT.

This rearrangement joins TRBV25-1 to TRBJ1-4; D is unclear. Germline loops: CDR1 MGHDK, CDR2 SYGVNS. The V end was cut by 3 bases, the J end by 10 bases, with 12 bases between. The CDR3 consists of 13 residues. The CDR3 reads CASSERQEGKLFF. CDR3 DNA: TGTGCCAGCAGTGAGAGACAAGAGGGAAAACTGTTTTTT.

The CDR3 is CAPFGTGYFAVEKLFF. CDR3 DNA: TGTGCCCCATTTGGGACAGGGTACTTCGCGGTTGAAAAACTGTTTTTT. This chain links TRBV30 with TRBJ1-4; 9 nucleotides match TRBD1. The germline CDR1 and CDR2 sequences are GTSNPN and SVGIG (reference sequence). V gave up 8 bases and J gave up 7 bases; unmatched junction bases: 17. This CDR3 has 16 amino acids. The full variable domain, rest sourced from reference TRBV30 and TRBJ1-4, is SQTIHQWPATLVQPVGSPLSLECTVEGTSNPNLYWYRQAAGRGLQLLFYSVGIGQISSEVPQNLSASRPQDRQFILSSKKLLLSDSGFYLCAPFGTGYFAVEKLFFGSGTQLSVL.

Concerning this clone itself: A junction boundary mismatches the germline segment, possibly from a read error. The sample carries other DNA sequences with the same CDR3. In nucleotides, the CDR3 is TGTGCTAGCAGCCCAGGACTAGCGGGAGGAACGGATACGCAGTATTTT. It encodes CASSPGLAGGTDTQYF. The gene calls are TRBV7-7 and TRBJ2-3; 14 bases map to TRBD2. CDR1 SSHAT and CDR2 FNYEAQ come from the germline V gene (reference sequence). The CDR3 contains 16 residues.

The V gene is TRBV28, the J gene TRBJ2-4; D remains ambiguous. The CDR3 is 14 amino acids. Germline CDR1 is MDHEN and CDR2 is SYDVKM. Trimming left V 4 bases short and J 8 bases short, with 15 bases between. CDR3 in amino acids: CASSSSGSLYIQYF. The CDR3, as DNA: TGTGCCAGCAGTTCCTCAGGTAGCCTGTACATTCAGTACTTC.

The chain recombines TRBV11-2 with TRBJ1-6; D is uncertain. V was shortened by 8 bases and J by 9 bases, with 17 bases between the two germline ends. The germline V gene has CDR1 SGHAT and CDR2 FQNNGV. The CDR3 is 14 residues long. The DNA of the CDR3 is TGTGCCAGCGCCCCCCGGGAAAGGAGTTCACCCCTCCACTTT. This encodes CASAPRERSSPLHF.

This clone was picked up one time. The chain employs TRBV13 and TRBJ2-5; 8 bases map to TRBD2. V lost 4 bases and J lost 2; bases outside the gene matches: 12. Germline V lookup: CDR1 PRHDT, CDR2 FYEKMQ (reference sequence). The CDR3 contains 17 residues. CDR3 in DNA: TGTGCCAGCAGCTGGGGAGGAGCGGGGGCGCCTCAAGAGACCCAGTACTTC. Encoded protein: CASSWGGAGAPQETQYF.